This TCR beta chain stems from a study of cytomegalovirus exposure and HLA in healthy donors. Broader study findings: Many donors carried some public TCRs, although rarity characterized most TCR sequences. Both high specificity and high sensitivity reportedly marked the classifier's diagnosis of cytomegalovirus status. Researchers counted roughly 150 TCR beta chains as cytomegalovirus-associated. A later analysis linked a missense DCLRE1C variant to TCR beta V- and J-gene trimming.

Vbeta (60) and Jbeta (13) primers were used in the PCR. Repertoires were generated with immunoSEQ multiplex PCR, while TCRdb's copy carries only in-frame clones and drops some. The data contain approximately 110,000 clones, 65% to 80% of them singletons. In regard to this clone: Its specificity is unknown.

V lost 0 bases and J lost 2, with 10 bases in between. CDR1 and CDR2 from the germline V gene are LGHNA and YNFKEQ. The CDR3 loop spans 15 amino acids. Sequencing was performed on PBMCs. The chain uses TRBV4-2 and TRBJ2-5, with a possible D match to TRBD2 (5 bases). The source of this sequence is a woman aged 40 to 50 in good health and CMV-seropositive. The CDR3 here is CASSQELARQETQYF. The CDR3 bases are TGTGCCAGCAGCCAAGAATTAGCGCGTCAAGAGACCCAGTACTTC.